This record concerns one TCR beta chain sequence. Which antigen it targets is not known. No clone much larger than this one lies a single base away; base qualities are absent. In the germline V gene (reference sequence), CDR1 corresponds to SGHKS and CDR2 to YYEKEE. From cysteine to phenylalanine, the CDR3 is 15 amino acids long. Solely the CDR3 DNA is kept, with 45 bases framed from the first base. From V the trimming removes 2 bases and from J it removes 1 base, while the gene matches leave 4 bases of the junction unaccounted for. Donors were healthy HIV-negative adults with no recently reported acute infections or vaccinations. Only Caucasian adults living in Nashville, Tennessee, USA were represented among the donors. CD4+ T cells were enriched through magnetic negative selection, after which naive cells were positively selected on CD45RA and the remaining negative fraction served as the memory subset. Blood was collected by leukapheresis, and PBMCs were isolated by Ficoll-Histopaque density gradient centrifugation and then cryopreserved in liquid nitrogen vapor phase. Purity and quantity of every magnetically sorted T cell population were checked by analytical flow cytometry. Each sorted fraction had its genomic DNA isolated and then quantified by UV absorbance on a Nanodrop 2000c.

These data come from a study of shared clonotypes between healthy human individuals (dated by TCRdb to about 2020). Regarding the complete study: Two women and a few men aged 18 to 49 years were included in the cohort. For each donor, CD4 naive and CD4 memory were each run on three plates, CD8 naive on two plates, and CD8 memory on one plate. Blood TCR repertoires of several healthy adults were deeply sequenced to estimate repertoire size and the extent of clonotype sharing between individuals. To increase sequencing depth and limit assay-specific biases, TCR repertoire library preparation and sequencing were carried out by different laboratories using diverse techniques. Between about 0.85 and 8.9 billion PBMCs per donor were obtained by leukapheresis. Broad study findings and their caveats: Around 5.4% of naive CD4, 3.5% of naive CD8, around 2.3% of memory CD4, and roughly 0.4% of memory CD8 clonotypes were shared across four donors. Sampling was limited to blood, and TCR repertoires in tissue likely differ from TCR repertoires in blood. Naive subsets generally had larger estimated clonotype richness than memory subsets. The genetic and exposure-history diversity represented was limited by the small number of donors. Incomplete sequencing was indicated by rarefaction of sorted-subset datasets, despite the large sequencing depth. Clonotypes shared by all four sorted-subset donors showed higher generation probabilities than non-shared clonotypes. Pairwise subsampling indicated that sequencing depth was expected to affect the degree of clonotype sharing among donors.

Using the deep immunoSEQ assay, multiplex PCR amplified TCR CDR3 regions from genomic DNA. Genomic DNA extracted from each cell subset was distributed evenly over all wells of several immunoSEQ 96-well plates, and each plate served as one replicate. Each replicate PCR for sorted subsets received around 200 ng genomic DNA, equal to 28,000 or so T cell genomes. Purified libraries were measured with a Qubit 3.0 fluorometer, size-checked on a Bioanalyzer 2100, and measured again with the KAPA Library Quantification kit. Every immunoSEQ 96-well plate was sequenced on a separate single-read 150-cycle Illumina NextSeq 550 flow cell. The original pipeline was this. Because the immunoSEQ output included only junctional sequences and no quality scores, the filtering could not be the same as the filtering used for full-length reads. To assign V/J genes and CDR3, sequences were annotated using PyIR, a Python wrapper for IgBLAST v1.9, with IMGT germline references. Reads were filtered out if the reads had weak V/J assignments (E-value above 1e-6), no CDR3, stop codons, out-of-frame junctions, or ambiguous translated residues. V3J clonotypes were defined by identical inferred V gene, J gene, and CDR3 amino acid sequence. Percentage overlap between repertoires was computed as shared unique clonotypes divided by the size of the smaller repertoire. Richness of each repertoire was evaluated using RTK rarefaction, the Chao1 estimator, and Recon v2.1 estimates of unobserved clonotypes. For all TCRbeta clonotypes obtained by the gDNA method from a handful of donors, generation probabilities were computed with OLGA. In its TCRdb copy, this immuneACCESS table keeps in-frame sequences only and misses some clones. Where compared with another copy, unresolved V genes explain less than half of these, and the others have no known cause. D and trimming come from the DNA, and the V and J calls and clone size come from that table. The sample table records some 680,000 clones; around 73% of these occur just once. The ten largest account for 1.5% to 2% of the sample.

Sequenced: memory CD4+ T cells sorted from blood. In light of the paper, this sample's cell subset or site label describes: CD45RA-negative fraction. In this chain, TRBV5-5 is recombined with TRBJ2-7; 9 of the junction bases match TRBD2. The receptor comes from a woman aged 25 to 39 in good health. The bases read TGTGCCAGCAGCTTCGGCGGACTAGCGTCCTACGAGCAGTACTTC. Its product reads: CASSFGGLASYEQYF.